Following are 8 T cell receptor beta chains from one sample sequenced in a study of beta chain features in type 1 diabetes. The isolated RNA, all of it, was reverse transcribed, so expressed TCRB transcripts were what got sequenced. The repertoire was sequenced with immunoSEQ multiplex PCR; TCRdb's copy has only in-frame clones and lacks some. The sample carries more than 150,000 clones, 10% to 15% recorded once. Sequenced input: central memory CD4+ T cells from blood. The receptors here all came from a woman aged 18-35 years in good health.

In DNA form, the CDR3 reads TGTGCCAGCAGCTCTCCGGGACAGGGGGCGCCTGATACGCAGTATTTT. Protein: CASSSPGQGAPDTQYF. The gene calls are TRBV5-4 and TRBJ2-3; TRBD1 matches at 12 bases. CDR3 length: 16 amino acids. The germline CDR1 and CDR2 sequences are SGHNT and YYREEE (reference sequence). Trimming cost V 3 bases and J 6 bases; bases outside gene matches: 8. The full variable domain, in which reference TRBV5-4 and TRBJ2-3 provide the parts outside the CDR3, is ETGVTQSPTHLIKTRGQQVTLRCSSQSGHNTVSWYQQALGQGPQFIFQYYREEENGRGNFPPRFSGLQFPNYSSELNVNALELDDSALYLCASSSPGQGAPDTQYFGPGTRLTVL.

The sample holds a few counts of this clone. The chain recombines TRBV27 with TRBJ2-2; 9 bases line up with TRBD1. V dropped 0 bases and J dropped 5; count of bases not matched to a gene: 7. The CDR3 sequence is 17 residues long. Per germline, CDR1 MNHEY and CDR2 SMNVEV (reference sequence). This CDR3 is CASSLSLTGGVTGELFF. In nucleotides, the CDR3 is TGTGCCAGCAGTTTATCCCTGACAGGGGGGGTAACCGGGGAGCTGTTTTTT.

This clone was seen a few times. The V and J genes are TRBV7-3 and TRBJ2-5, with D maybe TRBD1 (6 bases). The CDR3 length is 13 residues. Germline-derived CDR1 and CDR2 are SGHTA and FQGTGA. V was cut by 5 bases and J by 2 bases, with 9 bases left in between. CDR3 amino acids: CASSTDSQETQYF. As DNA, the CDR3 is TGTGCCAGCAGCACGGACAGTCAAGAGACCCAGTACTTC.

This clone occurred a few times. The chain links TRBV5-1 to TRBJ2-2, with a weak D call TRBD1 (5 bases). CDR3 length equals 15 residues. Germline V gene lookup returns CDR1 SGHRS and CDR2 YFSETQ. Deletions cut 0 bases from V and 2 bases from J, with 8 bases between. The DNA for the CDR3 is TGCGCCAGCAGCTTGGGACAGTTTAACACCGGGGAGCTGTTTTTT. This translates into CASSLGQFNTGELFF. The full variable domain, rest sourced from reference TRBV5-1 and TRBJ2-2, is KAGVTQTPRYLIKTRGQQVTLSCSPISGHRSVSWYQQTPGQGLQFLFEYFSETQRNKGNFPGRFSGRQFSNSRSEMNVSTLELGDSALYLCASSLGQFNTGELFFGEGSRLTVL.

This clone was recorded a few times. The chain recombines TRBV20-1 with TRBJ2-5; D possibly corresponds to TRBD1 (5 bases). The length of the CDR3 is 11 residues. Trimming took 8 bases from V and 5 from J, leaving 12 bases between them. CDR1 is DFQATT and CDR2 is SNEGSKA in the germline V gene (reference sequence). The CDR3 sequence is CSNGPGETQYF. The CDR3 nucleotides read TGCAGTAATGGACCAGGGGAGACCCAGTACTTC.

The genes are TRBV18 and TRBJ1-1; 12 bases map to TRBD1. The CDR3 consists of 16 residues. The V gene's germline CDR1 is KGHSH and CDR2 LQKENI. V dropped 3 bases and J dropped 5; count of bases not matched to a gene: 7. The CDR3 nucleotides read TGTGCCAGCTCACCCGGGACAGGGGGCGCGGGGACTGAAGCTTTCTTT. Encoded protein: CASSPGTGGAGTEAFF.

The chain uses TRBV5-1 and TRBJ2-3; the D gene is possibly TRBD2 (5 bases). The CDR3 length is 14 residues. With 4 bases removed from V and 3 bases from J, the gap between germline ends came to 12 bases. Germline V CDR1 and CDR2: SGHRS, YFSETQ. This CDR3 is CASSVARQTDTQYF. In DNA form, the CDR3 reads TGCGCCAGCAGCGTAGCGAGGCAAACAGATACGCAGTATTTT. Based on the CDR3 plus reference TRBV5-1 and TRBJ2-3, the full variable domain is KAGVTQTPRYLIKTRGQQVTLSCSPISGHRSVSWYQQTPGQGLQFLFEYFSETQRNKGNFPGRFSGRQFSNSRSEMNVSTLELGDSALYLCASSVARQTDTQYFGPGTRLTVL.

The rearrangement uses TRBV30 and TRBJ1-4; 8 bases fit TRBD1. The CDR3 is made up of 12 amino acids. With V trimmed by 3 bases and J by 9 bases, 3 bases remained unmatched. Germline V gives CDR1 GTSNPN, CDR2 SVGIG (reference sequence). CDR3 nucleotide sequence: TGTGCCTGGAGCCGACAGGGGAAAAAACTGTTTTTT. This translates into CAWSRQGKKLFF.